These 13 T cell receptor beta chains share one sample of origin, sequenced in a study of blood T cell repertoires in COVID-19. Data came from immunoSEQ multiplex PCR; TCRdb stores just in-frame clones and leaves some out. The table lists about 130,000 clones, approximately 83% of them singletons. The sample was peripheral blood. Receptor source: a man older than 75 with active or convalescent COVID-19.

The V call is TRBV6-6, the J call TRBJ2-3, with 7 nucleotides matching TRBD2. In germline, CDR1 is MNHNY, CDR2 SVGAGI (reference sequence). CDR3 length equals 15 residues. V was clipped by 10 bases and J by 1 base; unmatched bases: 11. The CDR3 nucleotides are TGTGCCACGCAACGCGGGGCGGGGGGCACAGATACGCAGTATTTT. This encodes CATQRGAGGTDTQYF.

V gene TRBV5-1 combines with J gene TRBJ2-2; 7 nucleotides agree with TRBD1. The germline V gene has CDR1 SGHRS and CDR2 YFSETQ. The CDR3 sequence is 16 residues long. Losses at the gene ends were 4 bases for V and 0 bases for J; bases not matched to a gene: 6. CDR3 in amino acids: CASSATGLANTGELFF. Here the CDR3 DNA reads TGCGCCAGCAGCGCGACAGGGTTGGCGAACACCGGGGAGCTGTTTTTT. Full variable domain (remainder filled in from reference TRBV5-1 and TRBJ2-2): KAGVTQTPRYLIKTRGQQVTLSCSPISGHRSVSWYQQTPGQGLQFLFEYFSETQRNKGNFPGRFSGRQFSNSRSEMNVSTLELGDSALYLCASSATGLANTGELFFGEGSRLTVL.

The V call is TRBV6-1, the J call TRBJ2-7; D might be TRBD1 (6 bases). This CDR3 comprises 15 residues. V was trimmed by 3 bases and J by 4 bases, leaving 16 bases between them. Germline CDR1 MNHNS, CDR2 SASEGT. CDR3 bases: TGTGCCAGCAGTGAGGACACAGGGAGAAGATACGAGCAGTACTTC. Translated, it gives CASSEDTGRRYEQYF.

The V and J genes are TRBV2 and TRBJ1-4, with D perhaps matching TRBD1 (6 bases). V was shortened by 5 bases and J by 8 bases, with 18 bases between the two germline ends. CDR1 is SNHLY and CDR2 is FYNNEI in the germline V gene. This CDR3 comprises 15 residues. For the CDR3, the DNA is TGTGCCAGCAGTCGCTACCCCGGGACACGGGAAAAACTGTTTTTT. Encoded protein: CASSRYPGTREKLFF. Full variable domain (rest looked up from reference TRBV2 and TRBJ1-4): EPEVTQTPSHQVTQMGQEVILRCVPISNHLYFYWYRQILGQKVEFLVSFYNNEISEKSEIFDDQFSVERPDGSNFTLKIRSTKLEDSAMYFCASSRYPGTREKLFFGSGTQLSVL.

The V call is TRBV5-6, the J call TRBJ2-7; TRBD2 is a possible D gene (5 bases). Germline-derived CDR1 and CDR2 are SGHDT and YYEEEE. The CDR3 has 13 residues. V shed 4 bases and J shed 3 bases, with 11 bases lying between them. The CDR3 DNA reads TGTGCCAGCAGCCACGACTATCGCTACGAGCAGTACTTC. It codes for CASSHDYRYEQYF.

This sequence joins TRBV18 and TRBJ2-2, with D tentatively TRBD1 (5 bases). This CDR3 spans 15 amino acids. Per germline, CDR1 KGHSH and CDR2 LQKENI. Deletions cut 1 base from V and 5 bases from J, with 11 bases between. CDR3 bases: TGTGCCAGCTCACCACGGCAGGGTCGGACCGGGGAGCTGTTTTTT. Encoded protein: CASSPRQGRTGELFF.

V usage is TRBV19 and J usage is TRBJ1-4; perhaps TRBD1 as D (6 bases). Germline V gene lookup returns CDR1 LNHDA and CDR2 SQIVND (reference sequence). The CDR3 is 14 residues long. Trimming left V 5 bases short and J 8 bases short, with 15 bases between. In DNA, the CDR3 is TGTGCCAGTAGTGCACAGGGAAAGGGGGAAAAACTGTTTTTT. Amino acids: CASSAQGKGEKLFF.

The chain combines TRBV4-1 with TRBJ2-7; D might be TRBD1 (6 bases). Trimming took 2 bases from V and 2 from J, leaving 10 bases between them. The CDR3 runs to 14 residues. The germline V gene encodes CDR1 MGHRA and CDR2 YSYEKL. For the CDR3, the DNA is TGCGCCAGCAGCCAACTCGGACAGCCCTACGAGCAGTACTTC. Translation gives CASSQLGQPYEQYF.

The gene calls are TRBV5-4 and TRBJ2-2; 7 positions match TRBD1. J lost 7 bases, V lost 0 bases, and 12 bases had no gene match. The length of the CDR3 is 17 residues. In germline, CDR1 is SGHNT, CDR2 YYREEE (reference sequence). CDR3 sequence reads: CASSLGGRQGVDGELFF. DNA for the CDR3: TGTGCCAGCAGCTTGGGGGGACGACAGGGAGTCGACGGGGAGCTGTTTTTT.

On this clone itself: A read error may account for a junction end that differs from germline. The gene calls are TRBV12-5 and TRBJ1-5; 7 bases fit TRBD1. The CDR3 has 13 residues. Per the germline V gene, CDR1 is LGHNT and CDR2 is FRNRAP. CDR3 DNA sequence: TGTGCCAGTGGTCTACAGGGGAATCAGCCCCAGCATTTT. The encoded protein is CASGLQGNQPQHF.

The CDR3: CASTTQGGGTQYF. In DNA, the CDR3 is TGTGCCAGTACCACCCAGGGAGGAGGGACCCAGTACTTC. The chain combines TRBV19 with TRBJ2-5, with D tentatively TRBD2 (6 bases). CDR1 LNHDA and CDR2 SQIVND come from the germline V gene (reference sequence). V lost 7 bases and J 7 bases, leaving 16 bases between the germline ends. The length of the CDR3 is 13 residues.

The rearrangement joins TRBV19 to TRBJ1-1, with 9 bases that match TRBD1. Germline V gene sequence: CDR1 LNHDA, CDR2 SQIVND (reference sequence). With V trimmed by 3 bases and J by 1 base, 3 bases remained unmatched. The CDR3 extends over 15 amino acids. The DNA for the CDR3 is TGTGCCAGTAGTATTTGGGGACAGGGGAACACTGAAGCTTTCTTT. Translating it yields CASSIWGQGNTEAFF.

This CDR3 reads CASTPLTGRNQPQHF. The CDR3, as DNA: TGTGCCAGCACCCCCCTTACAGGGAGAAATCAGCCCCAGCATTTT. The genes are TRBV7-6 and TRBJ1-5; TRBD1 might be the D (6 bases). V dropped 7 bases and J dropped 4 bases, with 17 bases sitting between them. The CDR3 extends over 15 amino acids. Germline CDR1 reads SGHVS; CDR2 reads FNYEAQ.